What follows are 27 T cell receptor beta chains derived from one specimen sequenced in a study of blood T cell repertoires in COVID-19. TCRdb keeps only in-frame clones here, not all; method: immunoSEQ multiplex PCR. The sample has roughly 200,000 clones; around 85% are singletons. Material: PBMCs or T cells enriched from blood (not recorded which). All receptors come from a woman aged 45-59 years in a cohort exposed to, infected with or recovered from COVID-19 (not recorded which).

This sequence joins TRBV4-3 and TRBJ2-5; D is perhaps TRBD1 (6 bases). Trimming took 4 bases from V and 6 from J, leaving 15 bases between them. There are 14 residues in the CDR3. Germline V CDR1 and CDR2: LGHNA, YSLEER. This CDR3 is CASSPGHRAQTQYF. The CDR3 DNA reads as TGCGCCAGCAGCCCCGGACACAGGGCCCAGACCCAGTACTTC.

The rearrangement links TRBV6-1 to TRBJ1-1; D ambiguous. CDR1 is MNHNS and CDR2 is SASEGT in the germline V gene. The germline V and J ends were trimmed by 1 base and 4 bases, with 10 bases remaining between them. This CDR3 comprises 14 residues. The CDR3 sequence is CASSEGGFFTEAFF. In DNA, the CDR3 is TGTGCCAGCAGTGAAGGTGGCTTCTTCACTGAAGCTTTCTTT.

The CDR3 nucleotides are TGTGCCAGCAGTTTACAGACAGGGGACACTGAAGCTTTCTTT. Amino acids: CASSLQTGDTEAFF. The V gene is TRBV28, the J gene TRBJ1-1, with 8 positions matching TRBD1. The germline V gene encodes CDR1 MDHEN and CDR2 SYDVKM. CDR3 length equals 14 residues. V lost 2 bases, J lost 3 bases, and 2 bases stayed unmatched.

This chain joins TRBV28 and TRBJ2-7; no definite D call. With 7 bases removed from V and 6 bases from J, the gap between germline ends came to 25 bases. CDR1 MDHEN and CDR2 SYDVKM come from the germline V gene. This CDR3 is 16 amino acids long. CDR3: CASNPMRGSEAAEQYF. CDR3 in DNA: TGTGCCAGCAACCCTATGAGAGGCAGCGAGGCCGCCGAGCAGTACTTC.

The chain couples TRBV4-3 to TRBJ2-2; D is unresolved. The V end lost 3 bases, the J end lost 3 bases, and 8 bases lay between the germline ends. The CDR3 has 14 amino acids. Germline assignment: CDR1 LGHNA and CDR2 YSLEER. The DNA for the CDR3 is TGCGCCAGCAGCCATCGGAGCGACACCGGGGAGCTGTTTTTT. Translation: CASSHRSDTGELFF.

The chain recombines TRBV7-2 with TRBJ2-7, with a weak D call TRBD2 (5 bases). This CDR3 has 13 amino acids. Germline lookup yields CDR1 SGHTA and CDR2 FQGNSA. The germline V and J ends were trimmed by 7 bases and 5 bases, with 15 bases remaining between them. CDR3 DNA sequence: TGTGCCAGCACCTTCGTTTACGGGGACGAGCAGTACTTC. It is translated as CASTFVYGDEQYF.

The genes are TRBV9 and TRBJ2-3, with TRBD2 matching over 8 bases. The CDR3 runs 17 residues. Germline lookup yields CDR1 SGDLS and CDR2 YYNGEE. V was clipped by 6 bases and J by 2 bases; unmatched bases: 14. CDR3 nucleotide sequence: TGTGCCAGCACCCCGAAGACTAGCGCTCGGGTCACAGATACGCAGTATTTT. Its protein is CASTPKTSARVTDTQYF.

CDR3 sequence reads: CASSSFGGGYTQYF. In nucleotides, the CDR3 is TGTGCCAGCAGCTCCTTCGGCGGGGGGTATACGCAGTATTTT. The chain combines TRBV27 with TRBJ2-3, with TRBD2 identical over 8 bases. CDR3 length: 14 residues. J was trimmed by 7 bases and V by 6 bases; bases with no gene match: 9. The germline gives CDR1 MNHEY, CDR2 SMNVEV (reference sequence).

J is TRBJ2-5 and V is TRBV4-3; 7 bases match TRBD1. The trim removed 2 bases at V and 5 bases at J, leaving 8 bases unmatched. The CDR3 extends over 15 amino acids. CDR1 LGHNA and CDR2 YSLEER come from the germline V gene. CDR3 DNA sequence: TGCGCCAGCAGCCAATCCAGGGGGAGTGGGGAGACCCAGTACTTC. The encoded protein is CASSQSRGSGETQYF.

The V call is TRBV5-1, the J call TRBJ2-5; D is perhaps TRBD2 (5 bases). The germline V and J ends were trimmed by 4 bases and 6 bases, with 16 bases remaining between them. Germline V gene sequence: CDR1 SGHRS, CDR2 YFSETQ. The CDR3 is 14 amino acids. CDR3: CASSQRPVTQTQYF. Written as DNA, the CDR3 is TGCGCCAGCAGCCAGCGGCCGGTTACGCAGACCCAGTACTTC.

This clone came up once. CDR3 in amino acids: CASSRAQAGSSYEQYF. In DNA, the CDR3 is TGCGCCAGCAGCCGCGCCCAAGCGGGGAGCTCCTACGAGCAGTACTTC. This rearrangement joins TRBV4-3 to TRBJ2-7; TRBD2 aligns across 7 bases. The CDR3 is made up of 16 amino acids. The germline gives CDR1 LGHNA, CDR2 YSLEER. J lost 0 bases, V lost 4 bases, and 9 bases had no gene match.

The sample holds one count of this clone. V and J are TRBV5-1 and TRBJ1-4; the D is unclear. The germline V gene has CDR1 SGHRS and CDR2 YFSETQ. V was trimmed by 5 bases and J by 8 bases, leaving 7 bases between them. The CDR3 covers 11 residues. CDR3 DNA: TGCGCCAGCAGATTAGAGGAAAAACTGTTTTTT. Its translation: CASRLEEKLFF. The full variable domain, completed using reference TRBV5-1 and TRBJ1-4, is KAGVTQTPRYLIKTRGQQVTLSCSPISGHRSVSWYQQTPGQGLQFLFEYFSETQRNKGNFPGRFSGRQFSNSRSEMNVSTLELGDSALYLCASRLEEKLFFGSGTQLSVL.

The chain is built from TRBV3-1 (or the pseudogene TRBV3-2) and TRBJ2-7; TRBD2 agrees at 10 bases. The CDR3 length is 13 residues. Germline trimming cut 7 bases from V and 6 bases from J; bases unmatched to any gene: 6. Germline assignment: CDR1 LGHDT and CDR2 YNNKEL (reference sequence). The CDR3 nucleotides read TGTGCCAGCAAAAGTAGCGGGGGGCCCGAGCAGTACTTC. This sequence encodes CASKSSGGPEQYF.

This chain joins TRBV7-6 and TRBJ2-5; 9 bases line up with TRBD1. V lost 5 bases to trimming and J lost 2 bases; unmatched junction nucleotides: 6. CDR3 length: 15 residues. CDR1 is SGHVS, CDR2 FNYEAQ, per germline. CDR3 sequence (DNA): TGTGCCAGCAGCCCCAGGACAGGGGAGCAAGAGACCCAGTACTTC. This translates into CASSPRTGEQETQYF. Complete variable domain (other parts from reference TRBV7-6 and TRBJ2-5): GAGVSQSPRYKVTKRGQDVALRCDPISGHVSLYWYRQALGQGPEFLTYFNYEAQQDKSGLPNDRFSAERPEGSISTLTIQRTEQRDSAMYRCASSPRTGEQETQYFGPGTRLLVL.

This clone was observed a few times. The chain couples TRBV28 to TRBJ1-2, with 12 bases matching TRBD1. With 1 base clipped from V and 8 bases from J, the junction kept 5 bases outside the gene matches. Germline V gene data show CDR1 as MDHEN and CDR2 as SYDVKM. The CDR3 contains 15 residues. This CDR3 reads CASSLLRDRGRGYTF. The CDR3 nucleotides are TGTGCCAGCAGTTTATTAAGGGACAGGGGGCGCGGCTACACCTTC.

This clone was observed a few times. CDR3 loop: CASSYDRRTYEQYF. CDR3 DNA: TGCGCCAGCAGCTACGACAGGCGCACCTACGAGCAGTACTTC. The chain uses TRBV5-1 and TRBJ2-7; TRBD1 might be the D (6 bases). The CDR3 is 14 residues long. CDR1 is SGHRS, CDR2 YFSETQ, per germline. V dropped 3 bases and J dropped 2 bases, with 12 bases sitting between them.

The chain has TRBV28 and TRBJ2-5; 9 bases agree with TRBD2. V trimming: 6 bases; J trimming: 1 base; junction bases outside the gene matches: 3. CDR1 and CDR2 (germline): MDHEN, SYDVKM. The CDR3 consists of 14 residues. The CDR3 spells CASRSGGPQETQYF. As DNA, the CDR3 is TGTGCCAGCAGGAGCGGGGGGCCCCAAGAGACCCAGTACTTC.

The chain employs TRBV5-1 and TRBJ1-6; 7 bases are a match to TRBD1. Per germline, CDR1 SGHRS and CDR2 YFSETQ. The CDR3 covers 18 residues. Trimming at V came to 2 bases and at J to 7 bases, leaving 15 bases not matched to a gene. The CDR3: CASSFFRGADTGNSPLHF. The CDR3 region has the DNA TGCGCCAGCAGCTTTTTCAGGGGGGCGGACACCGGAAATTCACCCCTCCACTTT. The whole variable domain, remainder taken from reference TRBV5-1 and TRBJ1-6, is KAGVTQTPRYLIKTRGQQVTLSCSPISGHRSVSWYQQTPGQGLQFLFEYFSETQRNKGNFPGRFSGRQFSNSRSEMNVSTLELGDSALYLCASSFFRGADTGNSPLHFGNGTRLTVT.

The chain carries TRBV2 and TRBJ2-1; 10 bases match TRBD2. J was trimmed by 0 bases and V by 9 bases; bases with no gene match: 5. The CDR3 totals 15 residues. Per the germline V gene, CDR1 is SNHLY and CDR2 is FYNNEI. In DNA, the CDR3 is TGTGCCAGTCAGAGCGGGGGGGCCTCCTACAATGAGCAGTTCTTC. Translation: CASQSGGASYNEQFF.

CDR3 sequence reads: CASSQDGGRNSPLHF. In DNA form, the CDR3 reads TGTGCCAGCAGCCAAGACGGGGGTCGGAATTCACCCCTCCACTTT. The chain joins TRBV3-1 (or the pseudogene TRBV3-2) to TRBJ1-6, with D tentatively TRBD1 (5 bases). CDR1 and CDR2 from the germline V gene are LGHDT and YNNKEL (reference sequence). V lost 0 bases and J 7 bases, leaving 10 bases between the germline ends. The CDR3 spans 15 residues.

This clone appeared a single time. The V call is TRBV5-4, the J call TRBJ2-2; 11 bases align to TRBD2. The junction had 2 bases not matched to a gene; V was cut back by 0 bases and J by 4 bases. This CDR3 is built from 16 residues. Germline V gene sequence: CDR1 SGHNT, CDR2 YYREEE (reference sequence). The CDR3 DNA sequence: TGTGCCAGCAGCTTGGACCTAGCGGGGGGCACCGGGGAGCTGTTTTTT. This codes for CASSLDLAGGTGELFF. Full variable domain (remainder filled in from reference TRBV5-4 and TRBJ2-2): ETGVTQSPTHLIKTRGQQVTLRCSSQSGHNTVSWYQQALGQGPQFIFQYYREEENGRGNFPPRFSGLQFPNYSSELNVNALELDDSALYLCASSLDLAGGTGELFFGEGSRLTVL.

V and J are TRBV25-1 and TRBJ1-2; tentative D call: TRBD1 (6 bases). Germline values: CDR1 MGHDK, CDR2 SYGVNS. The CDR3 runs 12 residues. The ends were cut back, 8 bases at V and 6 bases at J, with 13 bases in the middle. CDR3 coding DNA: TGTGCCAGCCAGGACAGTCGACATGGCTACACCTTC. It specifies CASQDSRHGYTF.

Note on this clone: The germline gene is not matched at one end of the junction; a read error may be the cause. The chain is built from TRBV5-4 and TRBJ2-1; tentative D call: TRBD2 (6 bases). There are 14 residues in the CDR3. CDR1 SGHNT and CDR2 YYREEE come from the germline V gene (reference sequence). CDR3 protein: CASSLQSPLGGKVF. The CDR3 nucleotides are TGTGCCAGCAGCTTACAGTCTCCTCTGGGGGGTAAAGTCTTC.

Written as DNA, the CDR3 is TGTGCCAGCAGCCCCCGGACTAGCGGGGGGTCCGAGCAGTACTTC. Protein: CASSPRTSGGSEQYF. The V call is TRBV7-2, the J call TRBJ2-7; TRBD2 agrees at 14 bases. V lost 5 bases to trimming and J lost 6 bases; unmatched junction nucleotides: 6. This CDR3 has 15 amino acids. The germline CDR1 and CDR2 sequences are SGHTA and FQGNSA.

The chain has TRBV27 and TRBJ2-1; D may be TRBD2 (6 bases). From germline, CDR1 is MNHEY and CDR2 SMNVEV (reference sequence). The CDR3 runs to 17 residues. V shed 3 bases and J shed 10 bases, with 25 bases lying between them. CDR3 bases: TGTGCCAGCAGTTTCGGAACTGGAGGGAACCGACTAAGGGAGCAGTTCTTC. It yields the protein CASSFGTGGNRLREQFF.

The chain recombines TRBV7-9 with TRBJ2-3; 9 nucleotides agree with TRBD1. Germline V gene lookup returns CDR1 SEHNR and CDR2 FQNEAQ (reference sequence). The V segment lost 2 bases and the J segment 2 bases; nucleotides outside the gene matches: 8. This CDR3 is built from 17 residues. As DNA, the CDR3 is TGTGCCAGCAGCTTATTGACCGGGACAGGGAACACAGATACGCAGTATTTT. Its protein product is CASSLLTGTGNTDTQYF.

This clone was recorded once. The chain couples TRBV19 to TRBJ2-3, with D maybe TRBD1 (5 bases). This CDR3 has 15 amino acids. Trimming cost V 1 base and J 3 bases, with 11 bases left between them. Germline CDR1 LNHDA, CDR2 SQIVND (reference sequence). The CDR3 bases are TGTGCCAGTAGTATAGCCCCGACAGTTACAGATACGCAGTATTTT. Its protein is CASSIAPTVTDTQYF.